The clone carrying this T cell receptor (beta chain) has ten or more counts. Its antigen remains unknown. Arm-PCR of CDR3 regions and iRepertoire HTBI primers were the basis on which TCR beta libraries were built. TCRdb re-called the multiplex PCR reads through MiXCR, storing one row per CDR3 protein. The sample contains roughly 250,000 distinct CDR3 sequences, approximately 18% of which appear only once. The time point: newly diagnosed GD, antithyroid drugs for less than 3 months. PBMC RNA was the source of the TCR library. The data were taken from a study of regulatory T cells in long-lasting Graves disease. Study outcomes and limitations: Persistent disease showed a preference for TRBV28, TRBJ1-2 and TRBJ2-5.

Per germline, CDR1 KGHSH and CDR2 LQKENI. This CDR3 contains 14 residues. V was shortened by 3 bases and J by 2 bases, with 10 bases between the two germline ends. These data were also reused for a study on T cells in Graves' hyperthyroidism and ophthalmopathy.

This chain links TRBV18 with TRBJ1-1; D might be TRBD1 (6 bases). This clonotype was obtained from a woman in her 30s with Graves disease. This sample comprised peripheral blood mononuclear cells (PBMCs), obtained at new diagnosis, from a patient treated with antithyroid drugs. CDR3 sequence (DNA): TGTGCCAGCTCACCTACCGGGACAAACACTGAAGCTTTCTTT. It yields the protein CASSPTGTNTEAFF.